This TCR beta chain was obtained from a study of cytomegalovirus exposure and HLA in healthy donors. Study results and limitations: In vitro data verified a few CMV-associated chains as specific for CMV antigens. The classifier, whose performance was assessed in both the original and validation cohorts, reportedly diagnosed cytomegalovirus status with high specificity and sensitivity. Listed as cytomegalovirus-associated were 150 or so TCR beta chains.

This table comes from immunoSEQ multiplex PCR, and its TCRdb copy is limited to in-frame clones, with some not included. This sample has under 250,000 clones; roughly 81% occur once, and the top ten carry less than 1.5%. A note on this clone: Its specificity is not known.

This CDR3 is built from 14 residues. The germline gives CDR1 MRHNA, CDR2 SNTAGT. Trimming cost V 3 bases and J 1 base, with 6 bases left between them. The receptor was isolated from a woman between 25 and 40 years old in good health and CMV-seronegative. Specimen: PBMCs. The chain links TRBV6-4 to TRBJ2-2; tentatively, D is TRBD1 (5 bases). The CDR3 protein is CASSEGVNTGELFF. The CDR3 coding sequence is TGTGCCAGCAGTGAAGGGGTGAACACCGGGGAGCTGTTTTTT.